Described below is a single T cell receptor beta chain sequence and its context. This clone was recorded a few times. Its antigen is currently not known. No quality values exist for individual bases; no much larger clone is one base distant. V is pruned by 2 bases and J by 1 base, leaving 7 bases of the junction without a gene match. The germline V gene specifies MGHDK as CDR1 and SYGVNS as CDR2. From the cysteine up to the phenylalanine, the CDR3 has a length of 16 residues. The CDR3 DNA has 48 bases and is translated from base 1. Whole blood was collected in K2EDTA tubes by collaborating institutions according to the institutions' own protocols. For TCRbeta analysis, collaborators shipped samples in one of three forms: frozen whole blood, isolated PBMCs, or DNA extracted from either of those sample types. This sample is drawn from a study of blood T cell repertoires in COVID-19 (dated by TCRdb to the early 2020s). For context, the study as a whole: Samples from collaborators originated in the United States, Italy and Spain and spanned both the acute and convalescent phases of COVID-19. The prospective study material was composed of cDNA or gDNA derived from T cells, B-cell-depleted T cells, or PBMCs. Nearly every sample came with metadata listing a de-identified subject ID, COVID-19 status, age in years and sex. Where HLA class I and class II types were available, the types were taken from metadata supplied by the sample provider, not from assay-based typing. The dataset comprised deeply sampled blood TCRbeta repertoires from subjects exposed to, actively infected with, or recovered from COVID-19. The samples were drawn from two sources: the first 160 participants of the ongoing ImmuneRACE study, and over 950 subjects contributed by 6 global collaborators. The repertoires were made available in a free public database intended to serve as a resource for research on the immune response to SARS-CoV-2. Study-wide findings and limitations: Clinical and demographic metadata were provided uncurated, with the amount varying by source and participant.

The immunoSEQ Assay, a bias-controlled multiplex PCR, was used to amplify TCRbeta CDR3 regions from genomic DNA. The authors' analysis ran thus. The number of nucleated cells in each sample was estimated from the amplification of reference gene primers within the assay. To quantify the absolute abundance of each unique TCRbeta CDR3 rearrangement, sequence reads were collapsed and filtered. Productive Simpson clonality was computed per sample as the square root of Simpson's diversity index over productive rearrangements. Imported from immuneACCESS, the table was reduced by TCRdb to in-frame sequences with V and J called. These copies leave out some clones; in studies compared against another copy, an unresolved V gene accounts for under half, and the cause of the remainder is not known. That table gives V, J and clone size, and the DNA gave D and trimming. For this sample there are some 150,000 clones; 80% to 90% appear just once. The leading ten clones occupy around 2.9% of the sample.

This TCR came from a man aged 60-69 years with acute or convalescent COVID-19. Sample: peripheral blood. Here the chain combines TRBV25-1 and TRBJ2-7; the junction holds 8 bases that match TRBD1. CDR3 loop: CASSETQGARSYEQYF. The base sequence is TGTGCCAGCAGTGAAACCCAGGGGGCTAGGTCCTACGAGCAGTACTTC.